The 15 T cell receptor beta chains listed next were all sequenced from one sample in a study of blood T cell repertoires in COVID-19. The method was immunoSEQ multiplex PCR; TCRdb's version includes in-frame clones alone and lacks a portion of them. Among about 140,000 clones listed, roughly 88% were seen once. Sequenced sample: peripheral blood. These receptors originate from a man aged 60 to 75 with active or convalescent COVID-19.

This clone was counted a single time. This rearrangement joins TRBV24-1 to TRBJ2-1, with D tentatively TRBD2 (6 bases). Trimming shortened V by 4 bases and J by 4 bases, and 13 bases separated the two germline ends. The germline gives CDR1 KGHDR, CDR2 SFDVKD. CDR3 length: 15 residues. CDR3 in amino acids: CATSDGGAGYNEQFF. In DNA, the CDR3 is TGTGCCACCAGTGACGGCGGGGCAGGGTACAATGAGCAGTTCTTC.

The V gene is TRBV2, the J gene TRBJ2-4; 10 positions match TRBD2. The CDR3 extends over 13 amino acids. The V gene end was trimmed by 8 bases and the J gene end by 7 bases; junction bases not matched to a gene: 5. Germline CDR1 and CDR2: SNHLY and FYNNEI. The CDR3 spells CASEREGQNIQYF. The CDR3 DNA sequence: TGTGCCAGCGAGCGGGAGGGCCAGAACATTCAGTACTTC.

The genes are TRBV30 and TRBJ1-2; D is possibly TRBD1 (5 bases). The CDR3 is made up of 12 amino acids. The ends were cut back, 0 bases at V and 6 bases at J, with 8 bases in the middle. CDR1 and CDR2 from the germline V gene are GTSNPN and SVGIG (reference sequence). The CDR3 DNA is TGTGCCTGGAGTGTATTCAGGGATGGCTACACCTTC. This sequence encodes CAWSVFRDGYTF.

J is TRBJ2-1 and V is TRBV6-2 or TRBV6-3; TRBD2 matches 13 bases. Germline CDR1 is MNHEY and CDR2 is SVGEGT. This CDR3 has 20 amino acids. V shed 2 bases, J shed 0 bases, and the junction held 10 bases outside the gene matches. The chain's CDR3 is CASSYPTSGGVSSSYNEQFF. The CDR3 DNA sequence: TGTGCCAGCAGTTACCCCACTAGCGGGGGGGTTTCCAGCTCCTACAATGAGCAGTTCTTC.

The gene calls are TRBV24-1 and TRBJ2-7; D gene unclear. V lost 4 bases and J lost 6, with 9 bases in between. The CDR3 runs 12 residues. Germline assignment: CDR1 KGHDR and CDR2 SFDVKD. The CDR3 sequence: CATSDGFGEQYV. The CDR3 DNA reads TGTGCCACCAGTGACGGGTTCGGCGAGCAGTACGTC.

This chain uses TRBV5-1 with TRBJ1-1; no clear D gene. CDR3 size: 11 residues. Trimming left V 4 bases short and J 3 bases short, with 4 bases between. Germline assignment: CDR1 SGHRS and CDR2 YFSETQ. The CDR3 loop reads CASSRDTEAFF. CDR3 nucleotides: TGCGCCAGCAGCCGGGACACTGAAGCTTTCTTT.

The V call is TRBV7-7, the J call TRBJ2-5; 10 positions agree with TRBD1. CDR1 is SSHAT, CDR2 FNYEAQ, per germline (reference sequence). The CDR3 has 16 residues. V lost 5 bases and J lost 1; bases outside the gene matches: 7. CDR3 loop: CASSPGRTGGQETQYF. The CDR3, as DNA: TGTGCCAGCAGCCCTGGCCGGACAGGGGGCCAAGAGACCCAGTACTTC.

The chain uses TRBV2 and TRBJ2-2, with unresolved D. This CDR3 contains 15 residues. CDR1 and CDR2 (germline): SNHLY, FYNNEI. V was shortened by 3 bases and J by 4 bases, with 12 bases between the two germline ends. CDR3: CASSEVSTSTGELFF. In DNA form, the CDR3 reads TGTGCCAGCAGTGAGGTGTCTACCTCCACCGGGGAGCTGTTTTTT.

The chain couples TRBV7-2 to TRBJ1-5; D not certain. This CDR3 spans 15 amino acids. V dropped 1 base and J dropped 1 base, with 8 bases sitting between them. The V gene's germline CDR1 is SGHTA and CDR2 FQGNSA. CDR3 sequence: CASSLVAGSNQPQHF. The CDR3 nucleotides read TGTGCCAGCAGCTTAGTCGCAGGCAGCAATCAGCCCCAGCATTTT.

The rearrangement links TRBV5-1 to TRBJ1-1; 11 nucleotides line up with TRBD1. The CDR3 is made up of 15 amino acids. The germline gives CDR1 SGHRS, CDR2 YFSETQ. The V gene end was trimmed by 1 base and the J gene end by 5 bases; junction bases not matched to a gene: 4. The CDR3: CASSLSGTGGTEAFF. The CDR3 DNA follows: TGCGCCAGCAGCTTGAGCGGGACAGGGGGAACTGAAGCTTTCTTT.

This rearrangement joins TRBV12-3 or TRBV12-4 to TRBJ1-5; D is ambiguous. Trimming left V 7 bases short and J 4 bases short, with 8 bases between. The CDR3 covers 12 residues. DNA of the CDR3: TGTGCCAGCAACCTTCTAAATCAGCCCCAGCATTTT. Amino acids: CASNLLNQPQHF.

V and J are TRBV19 and TRBJ1-3, with a weak D call TRBD1 (6 bases). Germline loops: CDR1 LNHDA, CDR2 SQIVND (reference sequence). Trimming cost V 10 bases and J 0 bases, with 10 bases left between them. This CDR3 has 13 amino acids. CDR3 DNA: TGTGCCATTACAGGGCCCTCTGGAAACACCATATATTTT. Translation: CAITGPSGNTIYF. The whole variable domain, filled in from reference TRBV19 and TRBJ1-3, reads DGGITQSPKYLFRKEGQNVTLSCEQNLNHDAMYWYRQDPGQGLRLIYYSQIVNDFQKGDIAEGYSVSREKKESFPLTVTSAQKNPTAFYLCAITGPSGNTIYFGEGSWLTVV.

The CDR3 region is CASSLGGVYSYNEQFF. In DNA form, the CDR3 reads TGTGCCAGCAGCTTAGGCGGGGTCTATTCCTACAATGAGCAGTTCTTC. The chain links TRBV7-6 to TRBJ2-1, with D possibly matching TRBD2 (6 bases). Per germline, CDR1 SGHVS and CDR2 FNYEAQ. This CDR3 spans 16 amino acids. V was clipped by 1 base and J by 1 base, with 11 bases between them.

This clone appeared once. The chain recombines TRBV12-5 with TRBJ1-3, with TRBD1 matching 8 bases. This CDR3 is built from 15 residues. Trimming cost V 6 bases and J 2 bases; bases outside gene matches: 6. Per the germline V gene, CDR1 is LGHNT and CDR2 is FRNRAP. The DNA for the CDR3 is TGTGCTAGTGGACCCGGACAGGGCGCTGGAAACACCATATATTTT. Protein sequence: CASGPGQGAGNTIYF.

The V and J genes are TRBV6-6 and TRBJ2-3, with 7 bases aligning to TRBD2. This CDR3 contains 13 residues. Unmatched junction bases numbered 2, after V lost 4 bases and J lost 4 bases. Germline V gene lookup returns CDR1 MNHNY and CDR2 SVGAGI (reference sequence). For the CDR3, the DNA is TGTGCCAGCAGTTGGGGGGGTGCAGATACGCAGTATTTT. It specifies CASSWGGADTQYF.